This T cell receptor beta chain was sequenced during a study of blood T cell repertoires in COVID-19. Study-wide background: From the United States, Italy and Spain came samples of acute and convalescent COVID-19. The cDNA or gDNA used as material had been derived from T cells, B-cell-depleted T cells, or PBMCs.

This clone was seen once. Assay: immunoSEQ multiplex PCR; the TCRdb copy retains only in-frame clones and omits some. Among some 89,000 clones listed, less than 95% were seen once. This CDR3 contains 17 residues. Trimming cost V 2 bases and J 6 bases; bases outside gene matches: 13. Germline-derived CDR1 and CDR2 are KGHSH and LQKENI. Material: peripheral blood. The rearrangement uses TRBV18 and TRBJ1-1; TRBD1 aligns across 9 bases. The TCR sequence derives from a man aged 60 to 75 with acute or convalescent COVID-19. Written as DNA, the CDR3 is TGTGCCAGCTCACCAAGTAATACCGGGACAGGGAGATCTGAAGCTTTCTTT. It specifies CASSPSNTGTGRSEAFF.